Listed here are 8 T cell receptor beta chains from one sample, sequenced in a study of read filtering for tumor transcriptome and immune sequencing. This library used 300 to 500 ng RNA and molecular barcoded adaptors spanning alpha/delta and beta/gamma chains. MiXCR, run by TCRdb on the reads, gives a single entry per CDR3 protein. Seen here are over 15,000 distinct CDR3 sequences, more than 20% observed once, and the top ten hold around 24%. Sequences were obtained from a population of CD138-negative cells sorted from bone marrow. The receptor source for this set is a donor at least 40 years old with multiple myeloma.

The chain has TRBV2 and TRBJ1-1; TRBD1 is a possible D gene (5 bases). The CDR3 runs to 14 residues. Germline CDR1 is SNHLY and CDR2 is FYNNEI. Trimming left V 7 bases short and J 2 bases short, with 14 bases between. This chain's CDR3 is CASIPRQGNTEAFF. CDR3 DNA sequence: TGTGCCAGCATCCCCCGGCAGGGAAACACTGAAGCTTTCTTT.

Concerning this clonotype: An end of the junction differs from the germline gene, which may be a read error. The chain has TRBV7-7 and TRBJ2-2; TRBD2 matches 11 bases. Germline values: CDR1 SSHAT, CDR2 FNYEAQ (reference sequence). This CDR3 is 17 amino acids long. As DNA, the CDR3 is TGTGCTAGCAGCTTAGGTCTAGCGGGAGGTATCACCGGGGGGCTGTTTTTT. Translating gives CASSLGLAGGITGGLFF.

This clonotype was observed at least ten times. The V call is TRBV5-1, the J call TRBJ2-3, with D uncertain. Germline loops: CDR1 SGHRS, CDR2 YFSETQ. The V and J ends lost 0 bases and 5 bases respectively, with 16 bases between them. This CDR3 has 16 residues. The CDR3 protein is CASSLGRHGVEDTQYF. CDR3 coding DNA: TGCGCCAGCAGCTTGGGGCGGCATGGAGTTGAAGATACGCAGTATTTT.

This chain connects TRBV10-2 to TRBJ2-5; D may match TRBD1 or TRBD2 (5 bases each). Germline V gene lookup returns CDR1 WSHSY and CDR2 SAAADI. Trimming cost V 4 bases and J 2 bases, with 5 bases left between them. CDR3 length equals 12 residues. The CDR3 DNA sequence: TGCGCCAGCAGTGGGGGGCAAGAGACCCAGTACTTC. This gives the protein CASSGGQETQYF.

In its sample, this clonotype was seen once. The V call is TRBV7-9, the J call TRBJ1-2, with D unclear. The ends were cut back, 4 bases at V and 3 bases at J, with 3 bases in the middle. Per the germline V gene, CDR1 is SEHNR and CDR2 is FQNEAQ (reference sequence). There are 11 residues in the CDR3. The CDR3 region is CASSSHYGYTF. Written as DNA, the CDR3 is TGTGCCAGCAGCTCCCACTATGGCTACACCTTC.

This chain connects TRBV3-1 to TRBJ2-7, with a possible D match to TRBD1 (6 bases). The CDR3 is 15 amino acids. Germline CDR1 is LGHDT and CDR2 is YNNKEL (reference sequence). V gave up 1 base and J gave up 6 bases, with 16 bases separating them. As DNA, the CDR3 is TGTGCCAGCAGCCAAGTAGAAGGACAGATCGGCGAGCAGTACTTC. It specifies CASSQVEGQIGEQYF.

This clonotype was detected only a few times. The chain links TRBV13 to TRBJ2-7; possibly TRBD1 for D (5 bases). The CDR3 is made up of 13 amino acids. The germline V gene encodes CDR1 PRHDT and CDR2 FYEKMQ (reference sequence). Trimming stripped 2 bases from V and 1 base from J, with 6 bases between. CDR3 coding DNA: TGTGCCAGCAGCTTAAGGGGATCCTACGAGCAGTACTTC. Its translation: CASSLRGSYEQYF.

This clonotype came up a few times. CDR3 amino acids: CASSYGQGPFSGNTIYF. The CDR3 DNA follows: TGTGCCAGCAGCTATGGACAGGGCCCATTCTCTGGAAACACCATATATTTT. The chain combines TRBV7-8 with TRBJ1-3; 8 bases match TRBD1. Per the germline V gene, CDR1 is SGHVS and CDR2 is FQNEAQ. With 4 bases clipped from V and 0 bases from J, the junction kept 8 bases outside the gene matches. The CDR3 is made up of 17 amino acids.